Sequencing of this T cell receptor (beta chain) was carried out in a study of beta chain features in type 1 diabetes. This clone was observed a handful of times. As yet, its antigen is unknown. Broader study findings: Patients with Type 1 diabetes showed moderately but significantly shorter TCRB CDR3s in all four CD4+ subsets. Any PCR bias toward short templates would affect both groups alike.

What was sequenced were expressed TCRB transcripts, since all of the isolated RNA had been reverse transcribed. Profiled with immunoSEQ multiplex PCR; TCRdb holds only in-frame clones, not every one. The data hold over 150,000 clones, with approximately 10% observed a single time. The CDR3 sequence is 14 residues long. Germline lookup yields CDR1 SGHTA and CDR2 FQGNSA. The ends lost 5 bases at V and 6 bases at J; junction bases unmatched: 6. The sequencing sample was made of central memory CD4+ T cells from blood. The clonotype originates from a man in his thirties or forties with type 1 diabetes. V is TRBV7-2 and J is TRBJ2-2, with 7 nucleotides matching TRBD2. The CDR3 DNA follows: TGTGCCAGCAGCCATAGCGCGGGGGCCGGGGAGCTGTTTTTT. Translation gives CASSHSAGAGELFF.